This passage covers 32 T cell receptor beta chains from one sample sequenced in a study of T cells expressing NK-cell markers. TCRdb re-analyzed the 5' RACE reads; it lists each CDR3 protein once, without DNA. This sample lists some 410,000 distinct CDR3 sequences; its ten largest clones have about 7.3%. What was sequenced was blood T cells: a sorted CD56 or NKG2C T cell subset, CD4+ or CD8+ T cells, or bulk PBMC T cells (not recorded which). These receptors came from a woman between 18 and 70 years old in good health.

The chain uses TRBV27 and TRBJ2-2; TCRdb lists TRBD1, though no DNA is available to test this call. Germline V gives CDR1 MNHEY, CDR2 SMNVEV (reference sequence). The CDR3 contains 17 residues. The CDR3 reads CASSGRQGPKSGGELFF.

The chain combines TRBV27 with TRBJ1-5. There are 14 residues in the CDR3. From germline, CDR1 is MNHEY and CDR2 SMNVEV (reference sequence). CDR3 residues: CASSLSAGNQPQHF.

V usage is TRBV28 and J usage is TRBJ1-6. CDR3 length: 13 amino acids. Per the germline V gene, CDR1 is MDHEN and CDR2 is SYDVKM. CDR3 in amino acids: CATRGQRYSPLHF.

This sequence joins TRBV20-1 and TRBJ2-2; the TRBD1 assignment by TCRdb is unverifiable without DNA. Germline CDR1 is DFQATT and CDR2 is SNEGSKA (reference sequence). The CDR3 is 15 residues long. CDR3 residues: CSARDRGTGTGELFF.

The chain recombines TRBV7-3 with TRBJ1-1. The CDR3 runs to 16 residues. The germline V gene encodes CDR1 SGHTA and CDR2 FQGTGA. The CDR3: CASSPTLGRKNTEAFF.

The CDR3: CASSHGQGYGYTF. This chain joins TRBV7-2 and TRBJ1-2; lacking DNA, the TRBD1 call made by TCRdb goes unchecked. This CDR3 region has 13 residues. Germline V CDR1 and CDR2: SGHTA, FQGNSA.

The chain carries TRBV19 and TRBJ1-1; the D call from TCRdb, TRBD1, cannot be confirmed without DNA. There are 13 residues in the CDR3. CDR1 and CDR2 from the germline V gene are LNHDA and SQIVND (reference sequence). CDR3 region: CASSIGRGTEAFF.

V usage is TRBV5-1 and J usage is TRBJ2-1; TCRdb designates TRBD2, a call that cannot be tested without DNA. CDR1 SGHRS and CDR2 YFSETQ come from the germline V gene. This CDR3 has 15 amino acids. The CDR3: CASSLGEVSYNEQFF.

J is TRBJ1-1 and V is TRBV3-1. Germline lookup yields CDR1 LGHDT and CDR2 YNNKEL (reference sequence). The CDR3 sequence is 13 residues long. The CDR3 loop reads CASSQEGLSGLSF.

This chain links TRBV24-1 with TRBJ2-1. The CDR3 has 15 residues. Germline CDR1 reads KGHDR; CDR2 reads SFDVKD. This CDR3 reads CATSDSGRTYNEQFF.

The J gene is TRBJ2-3, the V gene TRBV10-3; the TRBD2 assignment by TCRdb is unverifiable without DNA. This CDR3 contains 13 residues. Germline CDR1 and CDR2: ENHRY and SYGVKD. CDR3 amino acids: CAIKELAGDTQYF.

The chain combines TRBV29-1 with TRBJ2-1; TCRdb's D call of TRBD1 is untestable without DNA. This CDR3 is built from 12 residues. Germline CDR1 and CDR2: SQVTM and ANQGSEA. The CDR3 reads CSVGTGNNEQFF.

J is TRBJ2-3 and V is TRBV20-1; there is no DNA to check the TCRdb D call of TRBD2. The germline V gene encodes CDR1 DFQATT and CDR2 SNEGSKA (reference sequence). CDR3 length equals 16 residues. The CDR3 reads CSAGADLVPRTDTQYF.

The chain links TRBV4-1 to TRBJ2-2. The length of the CDR3 is 15 residues. Germline V gene sequence: CDR1 MGHRA, CDR2 YSYEKL. This CDR3 reads CASSQDDLLTGELFF.

The CDR3 region is CSASRGPAISGNTIYF. The chain uses TRBV20-1 and TRBJ1-3. CDR3 length: 16 amino acids. Germline CDR1 is DFQATT and CDR2 is SNEGSKA (reference sequence).

This rearrangement joins TRBV5-1 to TRBJ2-7; TCRdb calls TRBD2, which cannot be checked without DNA. Germline values: CDR1 SGHRS, CDR2 YFSETQ. The CDR3 sequence is 16 residues long. CDR3: CASSLTGTSGSYEQYF. The entire variable domain, with the rest obtained from reference TRBV5-1 and TRBJ2-7, is as follows: KAGVTQTPRYLIKTRGQQVTLSCSPISGHRSVSWYQQTPGQGLQFLFEYFSETQRNKGNFPGRFSGRQFSNSRSEMNVSTLELGDSALYLCASSLTGTSGSYEQYFGPGTRLTVT.

The chain is built from TRBV6-1 and TRBJ1-3. CDR3 length: 16 residues. Looked up from germline, CDR1 is MNHNS and CDR2 is SASEGT. CDR3 sequence reads: CASRRELSPSGNTIYF.

The chain links TRBV6-1 to TRBJ1-4. Germline V gene sequence: CDR1 MNHNS, CDR2 SASEGT. This CDR3 comprises 14 residues. CDR3 residues: CASSIKGLREKLFF.

The chain carries TRBV3-1 and TRBJ2-4. The CDR3 totals 15 residues. Germline CDR1 reads LGHDT; CDR2 reads YNNKEL (reference sequence). CDR3 protein: CASSQFGAAKNIQYF.

The chain is built from TRBV20-1 and TRBJ1-5. The V gene's germline CDR1 is DFQATT and CDR2 SNEGSKA (reference sequence). This CDR3 region has 15 residues. The CDR3 loop reads CSASPTTNSNQPQHF.

The CDR3 sequence is CATSGGQNIQYF. The chain recombines TRBV15 with TRBJ2-4; TCRdb lists TRBD2, though no DNA is available to test this call. This CDR3 is built from 12 residues. In germline, CDR1 is LNHNV, CDR2 YYDKDF (reference sequence).

The J gene is TRBJ2-1, the V gene TRBV11-2. CDR1 and CDR2 (germline): SGHAT, FQNNGV. The CDR3 is made up of 12 amino acids. The CDR3 sequence is CASSLRFNEQFF. Combining the CDR3 with reference TRBV11-2 and TRBJ2-1 gives the whole variable domain EAGVAQSPRYKIIEKRQSVAFWCNPISGHATLYWYQQILGQGPKLLIQFQNNGVVDDSQLPKDRFSAERLKGVDSTLKIQPAKLEDSAVYLCASSLRFNEQFFGPGTRLTVL.

The V call is TRBV7-2, the J call TRBJ2-2. The CDR3 spans 14 residues. CDR1 is SGHTA and CDR2 is FQGNSA in the germline V gene. CDR3 region: CASSKMMNTGELFF.

This chain connects TRBV12-3 or TRBV12-4 to TRBJ2-2; TCRdb names TRBD1, which stays unverified in the absence of DNA. This CDR3 is built from 15 residues. Here the CDR3 reads CASTAGTGSVGELFF.

The gene calls are TRBV12-3 or TRBV12-4 and TRBJ1-2. The length of the CDR3 is 14 residues. The CDR3 reads CASSFAGPSYGYTF.

The J gene is TRBJ2-1, the V gene TRBV27; TCRdb's D call of TRBD1 is untestable without DNA. This CDR3 has 14 amino acids. The germline gives CDR1 MNHEY, CDR2 SMNVEV (reference sequence). CDR3 sequence reads: CASSAGTGFYEQFF.

The chain links TRBV12-3 or TRBV12-4 to TRBJ2-5; TCRdb's D gene call, TRBD2, goes unchecked for lack of DNA. CDR3 length equals 13 residues. This CDR3 is CASSLRAQETQYF.

The chain uses TRBV20-1 and TRBJ1-1; as DNA is missing, the TRBD1 call by TCRdb cannot be tested. The CDR3 totals 13 residues. CDR1 is DFQATT and CDR2 is SNEGSKA in the germline V gene (reference sequence). CDR3 in amino acids: CSARLGGITEAFF.

The rearrangement links TRBV6-4 to TRBJ2-6. The CDR3 is made up of 14 amino acids. The germline V gene encodes CDR1 MRHNA and CDR2 SNTAGT. The CDR3 sequence is CASSARSGANVLTF.

V usage is TRBV27 and J usage is TRBJ2-7; TCRdb's D call of TRBD1 is untestable without DNA. Looked up from germline, CDR1 is MNHEY and CDR2 is SMNVEV (reference sequence). This CDR3 comprises 15 residues. The CDR3 loop is CASSYREGAPYEQYF.

The chain links TRBV30 to TRBJ1-2; TCRdb outputs TRBD1, but without DNA this stays unchecked. The CDR3 is 12 amino acids. CDR1 GTSNPN and CDR2 SVGIG come from the germline V gene (reference sequence). This CDR3 is CAWSQEAYGYTF. The complete variable domain, with remaining parts taken from reference TRBV30 and TRBJ1-2, reads SQTIHQWPATLVQPVGSPLSLECTVEGTSNPNLYWYRQAAGRGLQLLFYSVGIGQISSEVPQNLSASRPQDRQFILSSKKLLLSDSGFYLCAWSQEAYGYTFGSGTRLTVV.

This chain links TRBV9 with TRBJ2-7; TCRdb's D call of TRBD1 is untestable without DNA. The germline gives CDR1 SGDLS, CDR2 YYNGEE. The CDR3 totals 17 residues. The CDR3 loop reads CASSVGSRGRPLYEQYF.